The 5 T cell receptor beta chains given below trace back to one sample, sequenced in a study of OX40 agonist ivuxolimab in advanced cancers. Profiled with immunoSEQ multiplex PCR; TCRdb holds only in-frame clones, not every one. The sample records about 68,000 clones, roughly 84% being singletons. Specimen: CD4+ or CD8+ T cells sorted from blood, collected in a trial of the OX40 agonist ivuxolimab. The receptors originated from an adult with an advanced solid tumor such as melanoma, head and neck, liver or kidney cancer.

In regard to this clone: This specimen includes other DNA sequences encoding the same CDR3. The V gene is TRBV7-9, the J gene TRBJ1-2; tentative D call: TRBD1 (5 bases). This CDR3 contains 16 residues. Germline V lookup: CDR1 SEHNR, CDR2 FQNEAQ (reference sequence). V gave up 5 bases and J gave up 0 bases, with 16 bases separating them. The CDR3 loop is CASSPGGDSSNYGYTF. The DNA for the CDR3 is TGTGCCAGCAGCCCGGGCGGAGACAGCTCTAACTATGGCTACACCTTC.

This chain uses TRBV7-2 with TRBJ2-1; 10 nucleotides agree with TRBD2. V lost 4 bases and J lost 8; bases outside the gene matches: 8. The CDR3 loop spans 15 amino acids. In germline, CDR1 is SGHTA, CDR2 FQGNSA. CDR3 loop: CASSSQRGGSHEQFF. The CDR3 DNA sequence: TGTGCCAGCAGCTCCCAGCGGGGGGGCAGTCATGAGCAGTTCTTC.

Details on this clone: The DNA is left out, because the CDR3 cannot be placed on it with certainty; the CDR3 is given as TCRdb lists it. This rearrangement joins TRBV6-1 to TRBJ1-5; the table's TRBD1 call for D was not verified on the DNA. The CDR3 adds up to 13 amino acids, both ends counted. Germline CDR1 and CDR2: MNHNS and SASEGT. The CDR3 region is CASSEFGQGAYHF.

V gene TRBV5-1 combines with J gene TRBJ2-3; D is uncertain. The germline CDR1 and CDR2 sequences are SGHRS and YFSETQ. The V end was cut by 3 bases, the J end by 1 base, with 21 bases between. The CDR3 has 18 amino acids. The CDR3 coding sequence is TGCGCCAGCAGCTGGTCTCAAGAAGAGGAAGGCGGCACAGATACGCAGTATTTT. Protein sequence: CASSWSQEEEGGTDTQYF.

V is TRBV6-6 and J is TRBJ1-6, with 7 nucleotides matching TRBD1. The V gene end was trimmed by 6 bases and the J gene end by 11 bases; junction bases not matched to a gene: 13. This CDR3 spans 15 amino acids. CDR1 MNHNY and CDR2 SVGAGI come from the germline V gene (reference sequence). The CDR3 coding sequence is TGTGCCAGCAGCCAGGGACAGAGGCATAAGGCACCCCTCCACTTT. Its translation is CASSQGQRHKAPLHF.